The 32 T cell receptor beta chains listed next were all sequenced from one sample in a study of blood T cell repertoires in COVID-19. Assay used: immunoSEQ multiplex PCR; TCRdb lists only in-frame clones, some missing. The sample yields 130,000 or so clones, 75% to 85% seen once. The sequenced sample consisted of peripheral blood. These receptors were taken from a human donor in a cohort sampled during active COVID-19.

The chain is built from TRBV3-1 (or the pseudogene TRBV3-2) and TRBJ2-1, with 7 bases aligning to TRBD1. Trimming at V came to 0 bases and at J to 7 bases, leaving 9 bases not matched to a gene. There are 16 residues in the CDR3. Germline V CDR1 and CDR2: LGHDT, YNNKEL (reference sequence). CDR3 protein: CASSQETGDSVNEQFF. The CDR3 nucleotides read TGTGCCAGCAGCCAAGAGACCGGGGACAGTGTGAATGAGCAGTTCTTC.

The chain couples TRBV7-2 to TRBJ2-3, with 12 bases fitting TRBD2. CDR1 and CDR2 (germline): SGHTA, FQGNSA. The CDR3 sequence is 18 residues long. Trimming cost V 0 bases and J 6 bases; bases outside gene matches: 10. The CDR3 DNA sequence: TGTGCCAGCAGCTTAGCGCTACTAGCGGGGGGCCTAGGGGATACGCAGTATTTT. This sequence encodes CASSLALLAGGLGDTQYF. The full variable domain, with the rest looked up from reference TRBV7-2 and TRBJ2-3, is GAGVSQSPSNKVTEKGKDVELRCDPISGHTALYWYRQSLGQGLEFLIYFQGNSAPDKSGLPSDRFSAERTGGSVSTLTIQRTQQEDSAVYLCASSLALLAGGLGDTQYFGPGTRLTVL.

The rearrangement joins TRBV4-1 to TRBJ2-3; D unclear. Per germline, CDR1 MGHRA and CDR2 YSYEKL. Trimming shortened V by 2 bases and J by 2 bases, and 11 bases separated the two germline ends. The CDR3 has 15 amino acids. The CDR3, as DNA: TGCGCCAGCAGCCAACTGCACAGCACCACAGATACGCAGTATTTT. The encoded protein is CASSQLHSTTDTQYF.

J is TRBJ1-5 and V is TRBV21-1; the table's D gene call, TRBD1, was not cross checked with the DNA. TRBV21-1 is a pseudogene locus. The CDR3 length is 18 residues. The CDR3 is CASSPRTGAGIGNQPQHF. CDR3 in DNA: TGTGCCAGCTCCCCCCGGACAGGGGCGGGTATAGGCAATCAGCCCCAGCATTTT.

The chain couples TRBV13 to TRBJ1-6, with 8 bases aligning to TRBD1. Germline CDR1 and CDR2: PRHDT and FYEKMQ (reference sequence). The CDR3 has 13 amino acids. V was pared by 4 bases and J by 12 bases, with 5 bases of the junction left unmatched. For the CDR3, the DNA is TGTGCCAGCAGCTCAACAGGGGGTCAACCCCTCCACTTT. This gives the protein CASSSTGGQPLHF.

The chain uses TRBV5-4 and TRBJ2-1; D perhaps matches TRBD2 (7 bases). Germline CDR1 reads SGHNT; CDR2 reads YYREEE (reference sequence). CDR3 size: 16 residues. Trimming took off 3 bases at V and 8 bases at J, with 21 bases between the two ends. As DNA, the CDR3 is TGTGCCAGCAGCTCCCCCCCGGGGGGCCTTGGGGATGAGCAGTTCTTC. Translating gives CASSSPPGGLGDEQFF.

The chain employs TRBV19 and TRBJ1-1; the D gene is possibly TRBD1 (6 bases). The germline V and J ends were trimmed by 7 bases and 4 bases, with 13 bases remaining between them. There are 13 residues in the CDR3. CDR1 is LNHDA and CDR2 is SQIVND in the germline V gene (reference sequence). Written as DNA, the CDR3 is TGTGCCAGTACAACAGGGATGAGCACTGAAGCTTTCTTT. Protein product: CASTTGMSTEAFF. Full variable domain (remainder filled in from reference TRBV19 and TRBJ1-1): DGGITQSPKYLFRKEGQNVTLSCEQNLNHDAMYWYRQDPGQGLRLIYYSQIVNDFQKGDIAEGYSVSREKKESFPLTVTSAQKNPTAFYLCASTTGMSTEAFFGQGTRLTVV.

This chain links TRBV14 with TRBJ1-1; 8 nucleotides match TRBD1. The CDR3 runs 14 residues. J was trimmed by 3 bases and V by 4 bases; bases with no gene match: 4. The germline CDR1 and CDR2 sequences are SGHDN and FVKESK. In DNA form, the CDR3 reads TGTGCCAGCAGCCCCTGGACAGGGCACACTGAAGCTTTCTTT. Its protein product is CASSPWTGHTEAFF.

This chain links TRBV19 with TRBJ2-1; D is unresolved. CDR1 is LNHDA, CDR2 SQIVND, per germline (reference sequence). The CDR3 extends over 11 amino acids. Trimming removed 6 bases from V and 4 bases from J, with 4 bases in between. The CDR3 sequence is CASSNYNEQFF. As DNA, the CDR3 is TGTGCCAGTAGCAATTACAATGAGCAGTTCTTC.

This clone was counted once. The V and J genes are TRBV4-3 and TRBJ1-4; D perhaps matches TRBD1 (5 bases). The V end lost 4 bases, the J end lost 1 base, and 10 bases lay between the germline ends. The germline V gene has CDR1 LGHNA and CDR2 YSLEER. This CDR3 is 15 amino acids long. CDR3 in DNA: TGCGCCAGCAGCCCAGCGGGGGTAACTAATGAAAAACTGTTTTTT. Translating gives CASSPAGVTNEKLFF.

The chain couples TRBV6-6 to TRBJ1-5; perhaps TRBD1 as D (6 bases). Germline V lookup: CDR1 MNHNY, CDR2 SVGAGI (reference sequence). This CDR3 spans 14 amino acids. V was cut by 6 bases and J by 4 bases, with 13 bases left in between. DNA of the CDR3: TGTGCCAGCAGCCCTCAGGGGAAGAATCAGCCCCAGCATTTT. Protein product: CASSPQGKNQPQHF.

This clone has a handful of counts. V is TRBV4-3 and J is TRBJ2-3; TRBD2 agrees at 8 bases. The CDR3 has 18 residues. With 3 bases clipped from V and 4 bases from J, the junction kept 15 bases outside the gene matches. Germline-derived CDR1 and CDR2 are LGHNA and YSLEER. The CDR3 loop is CASSQGLERLHVPDTQYF. The CDR3 DNA follows: TGCGCCAGCAGCCAGGGACTAGAACGCCTTCATGTACCAGATACGCAGTATTTT.

The gene calls are TRBV4-1 and TRBJ2-5, with TRBD2 matching 8 bases. Trimming cost V 4 bases and J 2 bases; bases outside gene matches: 12. The CDR3 is 17 residues long. Germline V gene data show CDR1 as MGHRA and CDR2 as YSYEKL. CDR3 amino acids: CASSPKWSGGPQETQYF. As DNA, the CDR3 is TGCGCCAGCAGCCCGAAGTGGAGCGGGGGCCCACAAGAGACCCAGTACTTC.

The V and J genes are TRBV5-6 and TRBJ2-3, with 12 bases aligning to TRBD2. CDR3 length equals 17 residues. The V segment lost 3 bases and the J segment 2 bases; nucleotides outside the gene matches: 7. Germline-derived CDR1 and CDR2 are SGHDT and YYEEEE. The CDR3 coding sequence is TGTGCCAGCAGCTCTCAGACTAGCGGGGGTCCCACAGATACGCAGTATTTT. Residues: CASSSQTSGGPTDTQYF.

The chain links TRBV2 to TRBJ1-1, with D tentatively TRBD1 (5 bases). Between the trimmed V and J ends, which lost 0 bases and 11 bases, there was a span of 16 bases. Per germline, CDR1 SNHLY and CDR2 FYNNEI. This CDR3 spans 14 amino acids. CDR3 sequence (DNA): TGTGCCAGCAGTGAAGCCGTAATCTTGGGGCTTGCTTTCTTT. This gives the protein CASSEAVILGLAFF.

This clone has a handful of counts. V and J are TRBV6-5 and TRBJ1-2; 8 bases map to TRBD1. After removal of 4 bases from V and 4 bases from J, the junction contained 8 bases not matched to a gene. The CDR3 has 15 residues. Germline lookup yields CDR1 MNHEY and CDR2 SVGAGI. CDR3 in DNA: TGTGCCAGCAGTTGGACAGGGTTTGGTAGCTATGGCTACACCTTC. It translates to CASSWTGFGSYGYTF.

CDR3 DNA: TGTGCCAGCAGTCCAGTGAAGATGGGAGGGAACACTGAAGCTTTCTTT. Its protein product is CASSPVKMGGNTEAFF. This chain uses TRBV2 with TRBJ1-1; D gene unclear. The germline V and J ends were trimmed by 5 bases and 1 base, with 17 bases remaining between them. The CDR3 loop spans 16 amino acids. In germline, CDR1 is SNHLY, CDR2 FYNNEI.

The chain combines TRBV11-2 with TRBJ1-2, with 8 bases fitting TRBD1. This CDR3 contains 15 residues. The J segment lost 7 bases and the V segment lost 5 bases, leaving 12 bases of the junction unmatched. Germline-derived CDR1 and CDR2 are SGHAT and FQNNGV. The CDR3: CASSLTDRDSGGYTF. DNA of the CDR3: TGTGCCAGCAGCCTTACGGACAGGGACTCAGGTGGCTACACCTTC.

The rearrangement uses TRBV2 and TRBJ2-2; no reliable D call. CDR3 length: 14 amino acids. Germline V gene sequence: CDR1 SNHLY, CDR2 FYNNEI. V gave up 7 bases and J gave up 0 bases, with 9 bases separating them. The CDR3 sequence is CASNFVANTGELFF. The DNA of the CDR3 is TGTGCCAGCAACTTTGTTGCGAACACCGGGGAGCTGTTTTTT.

This chain links TRBV18 with TRBJ2-5; D call uncertain. The CDR3 runs to 13 residues. Germline V CDR1 and CDR2: KGHSH, LQKENI. V lost 4 bases to trimming and J lost 3 bases, with 9 bases between them. CDR3 nucleotide sequence: TGTGCCAGCTCACTGACCCTAGAAGAGACCCAGTACTTC. Translation gives CASSLTLEETQYF.

The chain combines TRBV7-9 with TRBJ2-3; TRBD2 agrees at 11 bases. The CDR3 length is 18 residues. V lost 5 bases and J lost 0; bases outside the gene matches: 10. The germline V gene has CDR1 SEHNR and CDR2 FQNEAQ (reference sequence). The CDR3 is CASSPRASGGSSTDTQYF. DNA of the CDR3: TGTGCCAGCAGCCCCCGGGCTAGCGGGGGGTCTAGCACAGATACGCAGTATTTT.

V gene TRBV6-6 combines with J gene TRBJ1-1; D not resolved. This CDR3 contains 13 residues. Trimming took 0 bases from V and 1 from J, leaving 3 bases between them. Germline V gene data show CDR1 as MNHNY and CDR2 as SVGAGI (reference sequence). The CDR3 sequence: CASSYSQNTEAFF. The CDR3 DNA is TGTGCCAGCAGTTACTCCCAGAACACTGAAGCTTTCTTT.

The genes are TRBV27 and TRBJ1-1, with unresolved D. Germline CDR1 MNHEY, CDR2 SMNVEV (reference sequence). The CDR3 length is 13 residues. V lost 6 bases and J 1 base, leaving 9 bases between the germline ends. The DNA for the CDR3 is TGTGCCAGCAGGGCTTGGGCGAACACTGAAGCTTTCTTT. Amino acid sequence: CASRAWANTEAFF.

This chain joins TRBV2 and TRBJ2-7, with 7 bases aligning to TRBD2. Unmatched junction bases numbered 8, after V lost 6 bases and J lost 6 bases. The CDR3 has 13 amino acids. CDR1 SNHLY and CDR2 FYNNEI come from the germline V gene. The CDR3 DNA follows: TGTGCCAGCAGCCGGGGGGTTATATCCGAGCAGTACTTC. As protein: CASSRGVISEQYF.

The V gene is TRBV29-1, the J gene TRBJ1-1; TRBD1 agrees at 8 bases. Germline CDR1 is SQVTM and CDR2 is ANQGSEA. The CDR3 is 14 residues long. V lost 7 bases to trimming and J lost 4 bases; unmatched junction nucleotides: 11. The CDR3 DNA is TGCAGCGGGCGGAAACAGGGGGAGAGCACTGAAGCTTTCTTT. This encodes CSGRKQGESTEAFF.

The V call is TRBV10-2, the J call TRBJ1-5; maybe TRBD1 (5 bases). CDR1 is WSHSY and CDR2 is SAAADI in the germline V gene. The V end was cut by 6 bases, the J end by 1 base, with 16 bases between. The CDR3 runs 16 residues. The CDR3 is CASSPMGPASNQPQHF. The CDR3, as DNA: TGCGCCAGCAGCCCCATGGGGCCCGCGAGCAATCAGCCCCAGCATTTT.

This sequence joins TRBV5-4 and TRBJ2-7; 11 bases are shared with TRBD1. The CDR3 loop spans 16 amino acids. Germline V gene lookup returns CDR1 SGHNT and CDR2 YYREEE (reference sequence). Trimming took 0 bases from V and 5 from J; bases not matched to a gene: 7. The CDR3 spells CASSLDIWTGGHEQYF. The DNA of the CDR3 is TGTGCCAGCAGCTTGGACATTTGGACAGGGGGCCACGAGCAGTACTTC.

This clone was observed a handful of times. The gene calls are TRBV5-1 and TRBJ2-7; 10 bases match TRBD2. The germline gives CDR1 SGHRS, CDR2 YFSETQ. CDR3 length: 16 residues. J was trimmed by 3 bases and V by 4 bases; bases with no gene match: 10. The CDR3 region is CASSPQGASGGYEQYF. DNA of the CDR3: TGCGCCAGCAGCCCTCAAGGGGCTAGCGGGGGCTACGAGCAGTACTTC.

The J gene is TRBJ2-1, the V gene TRBV6-5, with a tentative D call TRBD2 (5 bases). Germline loops: CDR1 MNHEY, CDR2 SVGAGI. The CDR3 is 14 residues long. V lost 2 bases to trimming and J lost 8 bases, with 13 bases between them. CDR3 sequence: CASSYRGLIDEQFF. CDR3 bases: TGTGCCAGCAGTTACCGGGGTCTGATAGATGAGCAGTTCTTC.

This chain connects TRBV7-6 to TRBJ2-5; 9 bases are shared with TRBD1. Germline CDR1 and CDR2: SGHVS and FNYEAQ. The ends lost 4 bases at V and 5 bases at J; junction bases unmatched: 8. CDR3 length equals 15 residues. The CDR3 coding sequence is TGTGCCAGCAGCTCGACGGGACAGGGATTGGAGACCCAGTACTTC. Translating gives CASSSTGQGLETQYF. Full variable domain (rest looked up from reference TRBV7-6 and TRBJ2-5): GAGVSQSPRYKVTKRGQDVALRCDPISGHVSLYWYRQALGQGPEFLTYFNYEAQQDKSGLPNDRFSAERPEGSISTLTIQRTEQRDSAMYRCASSSTGQGLETQYFGPGTRLLVL.

This chain links TRBV6-5 with TRBJ2-2, with 10 bases that match TRBD2. The CDR3 length is 16 residues. Germline V CDR1 and CDR2: MNHEY, SVGAGI. The trim removed 0 bases at V and 7 bases at J, leaving 5 bases unmatched. The CDR3 nucleotides are TGTGCCAGCAGTTACTCACTAGCGGGGAGGGACGGGGAGCTGTTTTTT. As protein: CASSYSLAGRDGELFF.

The chain joins TRBV7-2 to TRBJ2-1, with TRBD2 matching 8 bases. Germline values: CDR1 SGHTA, CDR2 FQGNSA. V dropped 4 bases and J dropped 7; count of bases not matched to a gene: 9. This CDR3 contains 15 residues. The CDR3 DNA follows: TGTGCCAGCAGCTATCCGGGACTAGGGGGAAATGAGCAGTTCTTC. Encoded protein: CASSYPGLGGNEQFF.